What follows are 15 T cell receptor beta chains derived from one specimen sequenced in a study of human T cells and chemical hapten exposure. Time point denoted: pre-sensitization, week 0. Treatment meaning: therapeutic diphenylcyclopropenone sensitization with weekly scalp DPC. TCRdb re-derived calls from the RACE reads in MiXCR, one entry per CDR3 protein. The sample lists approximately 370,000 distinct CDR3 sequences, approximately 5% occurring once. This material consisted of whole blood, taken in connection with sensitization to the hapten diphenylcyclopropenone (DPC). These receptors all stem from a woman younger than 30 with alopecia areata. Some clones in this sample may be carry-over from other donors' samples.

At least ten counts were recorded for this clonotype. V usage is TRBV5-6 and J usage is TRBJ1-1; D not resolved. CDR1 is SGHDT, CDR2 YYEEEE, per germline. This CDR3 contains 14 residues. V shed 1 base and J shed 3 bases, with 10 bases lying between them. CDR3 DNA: TGTGCCAGCAGCTTGTTCCCCGGGGACACTGAAGCTTTCTTT. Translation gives CASSLFPGDTEAFF.

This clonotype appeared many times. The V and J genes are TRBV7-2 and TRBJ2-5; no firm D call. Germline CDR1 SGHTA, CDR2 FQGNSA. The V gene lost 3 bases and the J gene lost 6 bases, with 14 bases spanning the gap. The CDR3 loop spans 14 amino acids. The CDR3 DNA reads TGTGCCAGCAGCTTTGAGGCAGAGAGAAAGACCCAGTACTTC. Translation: CASSFEAERKTQYF.

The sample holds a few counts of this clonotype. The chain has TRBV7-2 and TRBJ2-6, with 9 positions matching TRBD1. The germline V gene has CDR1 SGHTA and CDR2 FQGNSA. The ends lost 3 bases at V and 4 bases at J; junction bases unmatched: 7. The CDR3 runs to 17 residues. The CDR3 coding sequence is TGTGCCAGCAGCTTGCGGGACAGGGCTGCCGGGGCCAACGTCCTGACTTTC. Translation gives CASSLRDRAAGANVLTF.

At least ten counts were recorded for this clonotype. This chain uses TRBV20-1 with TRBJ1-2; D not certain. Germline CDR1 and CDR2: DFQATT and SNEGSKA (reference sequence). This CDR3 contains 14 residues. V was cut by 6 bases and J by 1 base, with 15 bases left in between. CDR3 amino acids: CSAQKERVNYGYTF. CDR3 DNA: TGCAGTGCCCAAAAGGAGAGAGTTAACTATGGCTACACCTTC.

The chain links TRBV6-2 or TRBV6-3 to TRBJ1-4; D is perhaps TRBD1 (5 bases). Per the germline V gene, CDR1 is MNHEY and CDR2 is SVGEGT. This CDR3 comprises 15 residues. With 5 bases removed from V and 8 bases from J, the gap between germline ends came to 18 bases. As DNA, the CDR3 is TGTGCCAGCAGTAAACACCGGGACGGTGGAGAAAAACTGTTTTTT. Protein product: CASSKHRDGGEKLFF.

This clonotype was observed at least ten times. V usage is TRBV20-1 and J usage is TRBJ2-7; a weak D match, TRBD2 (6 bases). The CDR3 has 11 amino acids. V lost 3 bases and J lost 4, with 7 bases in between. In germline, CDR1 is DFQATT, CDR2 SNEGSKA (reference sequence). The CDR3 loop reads CSASGGYEQYF. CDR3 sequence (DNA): TGCAGTGCTAGCGGGGGATACGAGCAGTACTTC.

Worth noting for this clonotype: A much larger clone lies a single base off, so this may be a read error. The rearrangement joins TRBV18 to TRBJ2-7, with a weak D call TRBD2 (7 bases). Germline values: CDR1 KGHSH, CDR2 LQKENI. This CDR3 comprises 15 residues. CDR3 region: CASSPREGETYERYF. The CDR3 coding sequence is TGTGCCAGCTCACCAAGGGAGGGGGAGACCTACGAGCGGTACTTC.

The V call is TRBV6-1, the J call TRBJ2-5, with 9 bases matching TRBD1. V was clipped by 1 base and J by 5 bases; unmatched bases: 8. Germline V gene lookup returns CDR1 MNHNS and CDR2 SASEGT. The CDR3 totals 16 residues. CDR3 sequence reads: CASSEEEGTGRETQYF. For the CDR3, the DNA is TGTGCCAGCAGTGAAGAGGAAGGGACAGGGAGGGAGACCCAGTACTTC.

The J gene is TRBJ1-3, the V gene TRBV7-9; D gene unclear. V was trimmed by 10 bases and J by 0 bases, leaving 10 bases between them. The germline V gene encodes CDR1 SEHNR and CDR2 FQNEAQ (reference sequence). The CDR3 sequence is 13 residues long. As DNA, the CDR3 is TGTGCCACCTCCCTGAGCTCTGGAAACACCATATATTTT. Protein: CATSLSSGNTIYF.

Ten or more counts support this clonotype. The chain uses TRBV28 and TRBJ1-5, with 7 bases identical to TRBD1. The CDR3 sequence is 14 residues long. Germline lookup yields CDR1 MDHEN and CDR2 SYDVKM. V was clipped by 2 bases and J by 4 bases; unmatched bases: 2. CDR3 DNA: TGTGCCAGCAGTTTAGTGACAGGGAATCAGCCCCAGCATTTT. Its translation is CASSLVTGNQPQHF.

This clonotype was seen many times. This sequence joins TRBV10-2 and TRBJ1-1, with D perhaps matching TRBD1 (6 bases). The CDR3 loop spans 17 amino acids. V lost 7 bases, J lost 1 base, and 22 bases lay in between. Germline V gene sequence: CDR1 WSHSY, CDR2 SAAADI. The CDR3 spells CASNDRIGTHGNTEAFF. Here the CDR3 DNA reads TGCGCCAGCAATGATAGAATCGGGACACATGGGAACACTGAAGCTTTCTTT.

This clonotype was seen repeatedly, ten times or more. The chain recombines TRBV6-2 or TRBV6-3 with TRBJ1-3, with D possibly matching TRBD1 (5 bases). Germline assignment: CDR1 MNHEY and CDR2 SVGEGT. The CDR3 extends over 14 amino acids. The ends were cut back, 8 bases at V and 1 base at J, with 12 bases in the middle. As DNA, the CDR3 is TGTGCCAGCGCTGACGGGACGTCTGGAAACACCATATATTTT. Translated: CASADGTSGNTIYF.

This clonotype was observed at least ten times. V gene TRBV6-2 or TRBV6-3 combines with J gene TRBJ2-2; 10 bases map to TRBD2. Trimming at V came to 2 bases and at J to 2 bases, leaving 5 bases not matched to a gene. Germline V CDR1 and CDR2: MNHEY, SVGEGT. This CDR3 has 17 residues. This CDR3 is CASSYRASGGNTGELFF. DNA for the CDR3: TGTGCCAGCAGTTACAGAGCTAGCGGGGGTAACACCGGGGAGCTGTTTTTT.

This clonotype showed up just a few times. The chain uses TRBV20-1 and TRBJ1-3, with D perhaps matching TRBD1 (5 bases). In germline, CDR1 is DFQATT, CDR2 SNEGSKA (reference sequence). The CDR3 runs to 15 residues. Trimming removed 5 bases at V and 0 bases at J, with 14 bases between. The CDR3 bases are TGCAGTGCTCCGTCCAGTGGGACCTCTGGAAACACCATATATTTT. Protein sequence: CSAPSSGTSGNTIYF.

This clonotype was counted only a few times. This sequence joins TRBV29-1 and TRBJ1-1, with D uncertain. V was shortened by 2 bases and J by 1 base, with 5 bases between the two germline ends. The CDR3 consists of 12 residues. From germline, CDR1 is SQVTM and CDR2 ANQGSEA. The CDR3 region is CSVEKANTEAFF. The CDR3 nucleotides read TGCAGCGTTGAAAAAGCGAACACTGAAGCTTTCTTT.